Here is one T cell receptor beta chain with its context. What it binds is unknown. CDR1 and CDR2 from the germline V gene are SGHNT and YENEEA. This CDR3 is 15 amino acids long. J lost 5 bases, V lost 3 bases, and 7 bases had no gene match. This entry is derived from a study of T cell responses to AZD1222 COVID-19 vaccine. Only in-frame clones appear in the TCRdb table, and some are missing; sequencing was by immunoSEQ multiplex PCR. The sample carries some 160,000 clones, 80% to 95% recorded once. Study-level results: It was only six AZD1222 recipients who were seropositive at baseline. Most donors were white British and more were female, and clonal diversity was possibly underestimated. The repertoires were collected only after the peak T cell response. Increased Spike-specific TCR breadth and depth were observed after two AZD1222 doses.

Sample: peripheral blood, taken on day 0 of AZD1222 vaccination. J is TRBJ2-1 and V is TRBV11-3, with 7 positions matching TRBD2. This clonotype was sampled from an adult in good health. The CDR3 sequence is CASSFGRERNNEQFF. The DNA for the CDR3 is TGTGCCAGCAGCTTTGGGCGGGAGAGGAACAATGAGCAGTTCTTC. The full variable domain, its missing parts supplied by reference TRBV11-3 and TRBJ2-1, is EAGVVQSPRYKIIEKKQPVAFWCNPISGHNTLYWYLQNLGQGPELLIRYENEEAVDDSQLPKDRFSAERLKGVDSTLKIQPAELGDSAVYLCASSFGRERNNEQFFGPGTRLTVL.